This TCR beta chain was documented in a study of T cell responses to AZD1222 COVID-19 vaccine. Regarding the study as a whole: The study identified only six AZD1222 recipients as seropositive at baseline. Clonal diversity was possibly underestimated; the donors were predominantly white British and more often female.

Assay used: immunoSEQ multiplex PCR; TCRdb lists only in-frame clones, some missing. The data hold 130,000 to 150,000 clones, with approximately 78% observed a single time. On this clone: Its antigen remains unidentified.

This receptor was taken from an adult in good health. Sequencing used peripheral blood, obtained on day 0 of MenACWY control vaccination.

DNA for the CDR3: TGTGCTCCCCGGGGCCCTAGCCCTGGAAACACCATATATTTT. Its translation is CAPRGPSPGNTIYF. The chain combines TRBV19 with TRBJ1-3, with D tentatively TRBD1 (5 bases). This CDR3 has 14 residues. Germline V gene sequence: CDR1 LNHDA, CDR2 SQIVND (reference sequence).